Listed here is a single TCR beta chain. This sample also contains other DNA sequences that code for the same CDR3. These data come from a study of cytomegalovirus exposure and HLA in healthy donors. The assay was immunoSEQ multiplex PCR, and TCRdb's table has in-frame clones only and misses some. The sample shows some 170,000 clones, over 80% of them seen only once. The receptor was derived from a man younger than 45 in good health and CMV-seropositive. Sequencing was done on a sample of PBMCs.

The CDR3: CAISESTGANQPQHF. The CDR3 DNA reads as TGTGCCATCAGTGAGTCGACAGGGGCCAATCAGCCCCAGCATTTT. This rearrangement joins TRBV10-3 to TRBJ1-5; 8 nucleotides line up with TRBD1. The CDR3 spans 15 residues. CDR1 is ENHRY, CDR2 SYGVKD, per germline. After removal of 0 bases from V and 3 bases from J, the junction contained 1 base not matched to a gene.